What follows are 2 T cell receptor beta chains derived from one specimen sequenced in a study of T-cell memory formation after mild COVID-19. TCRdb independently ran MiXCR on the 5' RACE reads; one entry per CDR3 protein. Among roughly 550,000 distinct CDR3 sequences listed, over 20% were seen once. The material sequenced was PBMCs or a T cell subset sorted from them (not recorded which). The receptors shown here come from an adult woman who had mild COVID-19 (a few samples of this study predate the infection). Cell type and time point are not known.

DNA for the CDR3: TGTGCCAGCAGCTTACTCTCGTGGGGGTCGGCCAAAAACATTCAGTACTTC. Translation: CASSLLSWGSAKNIQYF. V usage is TRBV7-2 and J usage is TRBJ2-4; perhaps D is TRBD1 or TRBD2 (5 bases each). The length of the CDR3 is 17 residues. Trimming removed 2 bases from V and 1 base from J, with 15 bases in between. CDR1 is SGHTA, CDR2 FQGNSA, per germline.

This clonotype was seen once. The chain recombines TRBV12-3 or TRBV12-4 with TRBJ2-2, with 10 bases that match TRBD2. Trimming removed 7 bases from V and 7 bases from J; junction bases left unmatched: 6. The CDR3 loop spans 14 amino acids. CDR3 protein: CASKASGGGGELFF. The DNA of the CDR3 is TGTGCCAGCAAAGCTAGCGGGGGTGGCGGGGAGCTGTTTTTT.